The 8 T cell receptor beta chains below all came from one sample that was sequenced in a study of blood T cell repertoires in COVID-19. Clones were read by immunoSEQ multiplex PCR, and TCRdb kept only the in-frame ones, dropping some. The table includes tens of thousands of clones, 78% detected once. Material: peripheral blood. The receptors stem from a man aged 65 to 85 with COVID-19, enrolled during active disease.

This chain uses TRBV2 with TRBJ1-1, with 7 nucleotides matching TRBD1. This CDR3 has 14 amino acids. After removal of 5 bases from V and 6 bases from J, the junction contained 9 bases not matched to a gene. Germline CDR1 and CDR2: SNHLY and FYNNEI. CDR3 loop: CASSLQGPASEAFF. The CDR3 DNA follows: TGTGCCAGCAGTCTACAGGGGCCTGCGTCTGAAGCTTTCTTT. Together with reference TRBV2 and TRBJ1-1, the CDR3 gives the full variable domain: EPEVTQTPSHQVTQMGQEVILRCVPISNHLYFYWYRQILGQKVEFLVSFYNNEISEKSEIFDDQFSVERPDGSNFTLKIRSTKLEDSAMYFCASSLQGPASEAFFGQGTRLTVV.

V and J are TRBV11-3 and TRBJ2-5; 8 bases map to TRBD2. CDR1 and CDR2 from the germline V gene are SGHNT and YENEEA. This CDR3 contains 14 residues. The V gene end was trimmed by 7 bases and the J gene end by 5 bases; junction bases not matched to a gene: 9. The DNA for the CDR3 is TGTGCCAGCACCCCGGGGGGGGCTAAGGAGACCCAGTACTTC. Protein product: CASTPGGAKETQYF.

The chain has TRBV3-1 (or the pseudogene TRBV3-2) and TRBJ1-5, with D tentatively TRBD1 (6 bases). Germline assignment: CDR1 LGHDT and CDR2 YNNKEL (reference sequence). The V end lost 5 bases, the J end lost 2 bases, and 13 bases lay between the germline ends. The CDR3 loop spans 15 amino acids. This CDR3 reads CASSFRTVCNQPQHF. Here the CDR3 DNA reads TGTGCCAGCAGCTTCCGGACAGTCTGCAATCAGCCCCAGCATTTT.

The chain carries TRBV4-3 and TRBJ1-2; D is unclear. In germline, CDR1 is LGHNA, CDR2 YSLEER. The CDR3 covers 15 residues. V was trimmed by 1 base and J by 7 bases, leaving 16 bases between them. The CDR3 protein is CASSQGAGGRSGYTF. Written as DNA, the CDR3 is TGCGCCAGCAGCCAAGGAGCGGGAGGAAGGAGTGGCTACACCTTC.

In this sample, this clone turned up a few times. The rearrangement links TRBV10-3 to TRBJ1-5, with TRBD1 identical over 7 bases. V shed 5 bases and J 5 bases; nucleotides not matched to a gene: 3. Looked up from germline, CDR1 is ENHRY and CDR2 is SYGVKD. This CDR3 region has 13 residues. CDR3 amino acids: CAISQDRDQPQHF. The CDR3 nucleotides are TGTGCCATCAGTCAAGACAGGGATCAGCCCCAGCATTTT.

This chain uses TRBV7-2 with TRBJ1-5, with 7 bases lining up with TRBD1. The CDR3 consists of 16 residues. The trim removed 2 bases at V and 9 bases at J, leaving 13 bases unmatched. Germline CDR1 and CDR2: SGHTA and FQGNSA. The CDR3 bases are TGTGCCAGCAGCTTATACGACAGGGCCCCTTCGTGGCCCCAGCATTTT. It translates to CASSLYDRAPSWPQHF. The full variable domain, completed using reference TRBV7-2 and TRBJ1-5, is GAGVSQSPSNKVTEKGKDVELRCDPISGHTALYWYRQSLGQGLEFLIYFQGNSAPDKSGLPSDRFSAERTGGSVSTLTIQRTQQEDSAVYLCASSLYDRAPSWPQHFGDGTRLSIL.

The CDR3 region is CASSLVVSSGLQETQYF. The CDR3 region has the DNA TGTGCCAGCAGCTTGGTTGTCTCTAGCGGGCTCCAAGAGACCCAGTACTTC. The chain recombines TRBV7-2 with TRBJ2-5, with TRBD2 identical over 8 bases. The CDR3 is 17 amino acids. J was trimmed by 1 base and V by 3 bases; bases with no gene match: 10. Per germline, CDR1 SGHTA and CDR2 FQGNSA.

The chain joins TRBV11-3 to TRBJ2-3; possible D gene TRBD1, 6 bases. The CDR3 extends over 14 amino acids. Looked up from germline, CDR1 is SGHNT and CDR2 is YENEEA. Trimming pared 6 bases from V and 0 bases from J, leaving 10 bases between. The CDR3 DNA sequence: TGTGCCAGCAGACAGGGAACTAGCACAGATACGCAGTATTTT. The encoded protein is CASRQGTSTDTQYF.